This TCR beta chain was identified during a study of blood T cell repertoires in COVID-19. For the study at large: Sites across the United States, Italy and Spain contributed samples from acute and convalescent COVID-19. T cells, B-cell-depleted T cells, or PBMCs provided the cDNA or gDNA that served as material.

The participants were between about 18 and 90 years old and came from under 25 US areas. The table lists this clone with a count of one. Original data processing: Reference gene primer amplification gave estimated nucleated cell counts. Libraries were prepared by immunoSEQ multiplex PCR; TCRdb keeps only in-frame clonotypes and omits some of them. V and J calls and clone size are those listed in that table; D and trimming were worked out from the DNA. Seen here are roughly 280,000 clones, around 93% observed once, and the top ten hold approximately 2.9%. Germline V CDR1 and CDR2: GTSNPN, SVGIG (reference sequence). This CDR3 contains 14 residues. V was trimmed by 3 bases and J by 1 base, leaving 12 bases between them.

The chain recombines TRBV30 with TRBJ1-2; D remains ambiguous. The sequenced material came from PBMCs or T cells enriched from blood (not recorded which). The TCR was taken from a man in his forties who had been exposed to COVID-19. The CDR3 sequence: CAWSRIGSNYGYTF. The DNA for the CDR3 is TGTGCCTGGAGCCGAATAGGGAGTAACTATGGCTACACCTTC. Looking up the rest from reference TRBV30 and TRBJ1-2 gives the full variable domain: SQTIHQWPATLVQPVGSPLSLECTVEGTSNPNLYWYRQAAGRGLQLLFYSVGIGQISSEVPQNLSASRPQDRQFILSSKKLLLSDSGFYLCAWSRIGSNYGYTFGSGTRLTVV.